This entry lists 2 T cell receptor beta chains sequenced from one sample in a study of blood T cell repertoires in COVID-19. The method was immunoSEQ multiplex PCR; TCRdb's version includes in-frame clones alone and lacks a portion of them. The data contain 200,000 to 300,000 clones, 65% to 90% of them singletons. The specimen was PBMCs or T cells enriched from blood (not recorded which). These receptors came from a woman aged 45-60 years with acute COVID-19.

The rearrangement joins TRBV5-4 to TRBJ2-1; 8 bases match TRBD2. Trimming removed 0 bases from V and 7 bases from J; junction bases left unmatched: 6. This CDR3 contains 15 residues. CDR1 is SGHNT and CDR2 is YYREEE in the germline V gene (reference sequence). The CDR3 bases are TGTGCCAGCAGCTTGGCGAGCGGGGGAGGGAATGAGCAGTTCTTC. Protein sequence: CASSLASGGGNEQFF.

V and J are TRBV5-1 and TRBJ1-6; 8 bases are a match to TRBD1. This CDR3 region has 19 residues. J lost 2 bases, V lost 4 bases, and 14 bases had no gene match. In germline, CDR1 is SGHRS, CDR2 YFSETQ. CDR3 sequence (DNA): TGCGCCAGCAGCGCGCGACCGCGGACAGGGATGACCTATAATTCACCCCTCCACTTT. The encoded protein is CASSARPRTGMTYNSPLHF. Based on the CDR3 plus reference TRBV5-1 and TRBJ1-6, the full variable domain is KAGVTQTPRYLIKTRGQQVTLSCSPISGHRSVSWYQQTPGQGLQFLFEYFSETQRNKGNFPGRFSGRQFSNSRSEMNVSTLELGDSALYLCASSARPRTGMTYNSPLHFGNGTRLTVT.